The TCR beta chain under discussion was sequenced for a study of blood T cell repertoires in COVID-19. About the research overall: Whether acute or convalescent, the COVID-19 samples came from the United States, Italy and Spain. T cells, B-cell-depleted T cells, or PBMCs supplied cDNA or gDNA.

Germline CDR1 and CDR2: SEHNR and FQNEAQ (reference sequence). This CDR3 spans 11 amino acids. Trimming took off 1 base at V and 8 bases at J, with 5 bases between the two ends. Original data processing: Scientists estimated how many nucleated cells there were by amplifying reference gene primers. Generated by immunoSEQ multiplex PCR, the TCRdb table keeps only in-frame clones and is missing some. V and J calls and clone size are as listed in that table; D and trimming were resolved from the DNA. Of about 110,000 clones listed, roughly 80% are singletons. Sequencing used peripheral blood. This receptor was obtained from a woman aged 60-70 years with acute or convalescent COVID-19. The rearrangement joins TRBV7-9 to TRBJ1-2, with D perhaps matching TRBD1 (5 bases). The CDR3 spells CASSLEGGYTF. DNA for the CDR3: TGTGCCAGCAGCTTAGAGGGGGGCTACACCTTC.